Sequencing of this TCR beta chain was carried out in a study of patients and donors after allogeneic stem cell transplantation (dated by TCRdb to 2020 to 2022). The protocol used for the library was RT-PCR. The sequencer listed for this sample is NextSeq 550. The public sequencing data were trimmed at Q25 with fastp and processed into clonotypes with MiXCR by TCRdb, which kept only in-frame beta chains. Records with the same CDR3 protein are collapsed into one entry carrying the most frequent genes and DNA. This sample comprises 200,000 to 250,000 distinct CDR3 sequences, roughly an eighth of them detected only once. The top ten hold 11% of the sample. Including the terminal cysteine and phenylalanine, the CDR3 comprises 14 residues. Only the CDR3 DNA stays, 42 bases, in frame from base 1. The germline ends are 11 bases apart after V is trimmed by 5 bases and J by 0 bases. CDR1 is given as MNHNS and CDR2 as SASEGT, both from the germline V gene.

This clonotype came up a few times. Its antigen remains unidentified. The input lacks base qualities; no much larger clone sits a single base away. The receptor chain draws on TRBV6-1 and TRBJ2-7, with no reliable assignment of the D segment. The TCR comes from a human donor who was either an allogeneic HSCT recipient or a stem cell or donor lymphocyte infusion donor (not recorded which). It is not recorded whose cells these are; they may come from a transplant donor. Sequencing was done on a sample of blood, either unsorted or a sorted T cell fraction (not recorded which). The nucleotide sequence reads as follows: TGTGCCAGCAGTAGAACAGCCTTCTCCTACGAGCAGTACTTC. It translates as CASSRTAFSYEQYF.